These 12 T cell receptor beta chains came from one sample sequenced in a study of cytomegalovirus exposure and HLA in healthy donors. 60 Vbeta and 13 Jbeta primers were used in PCR. The assay was immunoSEQ multiplex PCR, and TCRdb's table has in-frame clones only and misses some. The listing records about 51,000 clones. The sample comprised PBMCs. The receptors shown here come from a female donor in good health and CMV-seronegative.

The CDR3 region has the DNA TGTGCCAGCTCGGGATCCGAGGGCTACAATGAGCAGTTCTTC. Amino acid sequence: CASSGSEGYNEQFF. V and J are TRBV6-6 and TRBJ2-1; D might be TRBD2 (5 bases). This CDR3 comprises 14 residues. Germline-derived CDR1 and CDR2 are MNHNY and SVGAGI (reference sequence). Trimming removed 8 bases at V and 3 bases at J, with 14 bases between.

With respect to this clone: The junction departs from germline at one end; a sequencing error may be responsible. The chain employs TRBV7-9 and TRBJ2-1, with 9 bases aligning to TRBD2. The CDR3 length is 19 residues. Germline CDR1 reads SEHNR; CDR2 reads FQNEAQ (reference sequence). The CDR3 loop is CASSRRGGLSRSSDNEQFF. CDR3 DNA sequence: TGTGCCAGCAGCCGGCGGGGGGGCCTTTCTCGAAGCTCCGACAATGAGCAGTTCTTC.

The CDR3 DNA follows: TGTGCCAGCAGTGCCCTGACAGGGGGCAGGGCGACTGAAGCTTTCTTT. Translated: CASSALTGGRATEAFF. The chain is built from TRBV6-1 and TRBJ1-1; 10 bases map to TRBD1. This CDR3 is 16 amino acids long. Looked up from germline, CDR1 is MNHNS and CDR2 is SASEGT. The ends lost 4 bases at V and 5 bases at J; junction bases unmatched: 10.

CDR3 region: CASSVDGAGGVIDTQYF. In nucleotides, the CDR3 is TGTGCCAGCAGCGTAGATGGAGCGGGGGGTGTAATAGATACGCAGTATTTT. J is TRBJ2-3 and V is TRBV9, with 9 bases that match TRBD2. The length of the CDR3 is 17 residues. The J segment lost 5 bases and the V segment lost 0 bases, leaving 10 bases of the junction unmatched. Germline values: CDR1 SGDLS, CDR2 YYNGEE.

The chain is built from TRBV6-5 and TRBJ2-7; D call uncertain. V lost 6 bases and J 0 bases, leaving 15 bases between the germline ends. Per the germline V gene, CDR1 is MNHEY and CDR2 is SVGAGI. CDR3 length: 15 residues. The CDR3 nucleotides read TGTGCCAGCAGCCGTTACAGTGATAGCTCCTACGAGCAGTACTTC. Protein sequence: CASSRYSDSSYEQYF.

This chain uses TRBV6-6 with TRBJ2-4; 8 bases match TRBD2. Trimming removed 6 bases from V and 4 bases from J; junction bases left unmatched: 11. The CDR3 runs 16 residues. In germline, CDR1 is MNHNY, CDR2 SVGAGI (reference sequence). CDR3 region: CASRSGGPAPKNIQYF. Written as DNA, the CDR3 is TGTGCCAGCAGGAGCGGGGGCCCCGCTCCTAAAAACATTCAGTACTTC.

The chain joins TRBV15 to TRBJ2-1, with 9 bases aligning to TRBD1. The CDR3 is made up of 15 amino acids. V lost 3 bases and J lost 5; bases outside the gene matches: 5. The germline V gene encodes CDR1 LNHNV and CDR2 YYDKDF (reference sequence). The CDR3 coding sequence is TGTGCCACCAGCAGCGACAGGGGGAGTAACAATGAGCAGTTCTTC. It codes for CATSSDRGSNNEQFF.

The J gene is TRBJ2-3, the V gene TRBV5-4; no clear D. Germline V gene sequence: CDR1 SGHNT, CDR2 YYREEE (reference sequence). This CDR3 is 14 amino acids long. Trimming stripped 0 bases from V and 0 bases from J, with 5 bases between. CDR3 DNA: TGTGCCAGCAGCTTGGTAGCTAGCACAGATACGCAGTATTTT. As protein: CASSLVASTDTQYF.

V gene TRBV6-1 combines with J gene TRBJ1-2; TRBD1 agrees at 7 bases. CDR1 is MNHNS, CDR2 SASEGT, per germline. Losses at the gene ends were 6 bases for V and 3 bases for J; bases not matched to a gene: 10. This CDR3 comprises 15 residues. The CDR3 sequence: CASRDREGAHYGYTF. As DNA, the CDR3 is TGTGCCAGCAGAGACCGGGAGGGGGCTCACTATGGCTACACCTTC.

CDR3 coding DNA: TGTGCCAGCAGCCAAGTTGGACAAAATAGCAATCAGCCCCAGCATTTT. Its protein is CASSQVGQNSNQPQHF. The rearrangement joins TRBV6-6 to TRBJ1-5, with D perhaps TRBD1 (5 bases). Germline V lookup: CDR1 MNHNY, CDR2 SVGAGI (reference sequence). The CDR3 has 16 amino acids. The V and J ends lost 6 bases and 0 bases respectively, with 15 bases between them.

CDR3 amino acids: CASSMSPAYEQYF. In nucleotides, the CDR3 is TGTGCCAGTAGTATGAGTCCCGCCTACGAGCAGTACTTC. The chain joins TRBV19 to TRBJ2-7; D is undetermined. The ends were cut back, 3 bases at V and 2 bases at J, with 8 bases in the middle. The CDR3 is 13 amino acids. CDR1 LNHDA and CDR2 SQIVND come from the germline V gene (reference sequence). The variable domain in full, completed from reference TRBV19 and TRBJ2-7, reads DGGITQSPKYLFRKEGQNVTLSCEQNLNHDAMYWYRQDPGQGLRLIYYSQIVNDFQKGDIAEGYSVSREKKESFPLTVTSAQKNPTAFYLCASSMSPAYEQYFGPGTRLTVT.

The chain uses TRBV5-4 and TRBJ1-2; no firm D call. Germline CDR1 reads SGHNT; CDR2 reads YYREEE (reference sequence). V was pared by 3 bases and J by 5 bases, with 5 bases between. The CDR3 spans 11 residues. CDR3 nucleotides: TGTGCCAGCAGCTCACTTTATGGCTACACCTTC. Amino acids: CASSSLYGYTF.